A single sample is the source of the 7 T cell receptor beta chains below, sequenced in a study of TIL therapy for anti-PD-1-resistant metastatic lung cancer (dated by TCRdb to the early 2020s). In light of the paper, this sample's time point label describes: pre-treatment sample, taken before nivolumab and TIL therapy. TCR beta CDR3 regions were amplified from genomic DNA by bias-controlled multiplex PCR with the immunoSEQ v3 hsTCRB kit. In its TCRdb copy, this immuneACCESS table keeps in-frame sequences only and misses some clones. Where compared with another copy, unresolved V genes explain less than half of these, and the others have no known cause. Recorded for this sample are about 16,000 clones; over 65% of them occurred a single time. The leading ten clones occupy 36% of the sample. The sample was blood, taken at baseline. Every receptor here comes from a person aged 25-79 years with non-small cell lung cancer.

The V call is TRBV11-2, the J call TRBJ2-7; the match to TRBD1 covers 8 bases. V was clipped by 0 bases and J by 2 bases; unmatched bases: 3. In germline, CDR1 is SGHAT, CDR2 FQNNGV. This CDR3 has 15 amino acids. CDR3 region: CASSLEDRGPYEQYF. CDR3 coding DNA: TGTGCCAGCAGCTTAGAAGACAGGGGACCCTACGAGCAGTACTTC.

This clone has just a few counts. The chain is built from TRBV19 and TRBJ1-4, with a weak D call TRBD1 (5 bases). Germline values: CDR1 LNHDA, CDR2 SQIVND (reference sequence). This CDR3 contains 15 residues. V lost 2 bases and J 4 bases, leaving 11 bases between the germline ends. CDR3 region: CASSIPGGNNEKLFF. The DNA of the CDR3 is TGTGCCAGTAGTATACCGGGGGGGAATAATGAAAAACTGTTTTTT.

This chain uses TRBV9 with TRBJ2-3, with 9 bases matching TRBD2. In germline, CDR1 is SGDLS, CDR2 YYNGEE. CDR3 length: 20 residues. After removal of 2 bases from V and 1 base from J, the junction contained 17 bases not matched to a gene. CDR3 in DNA: TGTGCCAGCAGCGTGGGGCGGGGGGGCCGCGTCGTCCCTGGCACAGATACGCAGTATTTT. It specifies CASSVGRGGRVVPGTDTQYF.

This sequence joins TRBV6-1 and TRBJ1-5, with 7 bases aligning to TRBD1. Germline V lookup: CDR1 MNHNS, CDR2 SASEGT. V trimming: 5 bases; J trimming: 4 bases; junction bases outside the gene matches: 5. The length of the CDR3 is 14 residues. The CDR3 sequence is CASSTGVWNQPQHF. The CDR3 region has the DNA TGTGCCAGCAGTACAGGGGTGTGGAATCAGCCCCAGCATTTT.

This clone has just a few counts. V usage is TRBV29-1 and J usage is TRBJ1-4; D is undetermined. The CDR3 has 14 residues. CDR1 and CDR2 from the germline V gene are SQVTM and ANQGSEA. V dropped 4 bases and J dropped 7 bases, with 16 bases sitting between them. This CDR3 is CSVGPMEGGEKLFF. In DNA form, the CDR3 reads TGCAGCGTTGGGCCGATGGAGGGTGGTGAAAAACTGTTTTTT.

The genes are TRBV30 and TRBJ2-7; unclear D gene. This CDR3 is 13 amino acids long. V was trimmed by 5 bases and J by 3 bases, leaving 14 bases between them. Germline values: CDR1 GTSNPN, CDR2 SVGIG (reference sequence). The CDR3 region is CAWSDRLGYEQYF. CDR3 nucleotide sequence: TGTGCCTGGTCGGACCGTCTCGGCTACGAGCAGTACTTC.

This clone was counted a few times. The V call is TRBV9, the J call TRBJ2-1; 8 bases agree with TRBD2. CDR1 and CDR2 (germline): SGDLS, YYNGEE. V was pared by 1 base and J by 4 bases, with 4 bases of the junction left unmatched. The CDR3 is 15 residues long. The CDR3 DNA reads as TGTGCCAGCAGCGTAATAATAGCGGGGTACAATGAGCAGTTCTTC. As protein: CASSVIIAGYNEQFF.